One sample yielded the 2 T cell receptor beta chains listed below, sequenced in a study of blood T cell repertoires in COVID-19. This table comes from immunoSEQ multiplex PCR, and its TCRdb copy is limited to in-frame clones, with some not included. Among fewer than 350,000 clones listed, approximately 86% were seen once. Sequenced input: peripheral blood. The receptors here all came from a woman between 70 and 85 years old with COVID-19, enrolled during active disease.

This clone was seen a single time. The rearrangement uses TRBV6-2 or TRBV6-3 and TRBJ2-3; 9 bases are shared with TRBD2. Per germline, CDR1 MNHEY and CDR2 SVGEGT. V lost 4 bases, J lost 4 bases, and 6 bases stayed unmatched. This CDR3 is built from 15 residues. This CDR3 reads CASSSTSGLPDTQYF. CDR3 nucleotide sequence: TGTGCCAGCAGTTCTACTAGCGGGTTGCCAGATACGCAGTATTTT.

This rearrangement joins TRBV10-3 to TRBJ2-3; tentative D call: TRBD1 (5 bases). This CDR3 contains 13 residues. CDR1 is ENHRY and CDR2 is SYGVKD in the germline V gene. With 11 bases removed from V and 2 bases from J, the gap between germline ends came to 14 bases. In DNA, the CDR3 is TGTGCCTCTAAAGGGGATACCACAGATACGCAGTATTTT. Amino acid sequence: CASKGDTTDTQYF.